Following are 32 T cell receptor beta chains from one sample sequenced in a study of molecular identifiers for immune sequencing clone quantification. TCRdb called the PCR reads again in MiXCR, with one record for every CDR3 protein. Of about 86,000 distinct CDR3 sequences in the sample, around 25% were seen once. Sequences were obtained from naive CD8+ T cells from blood, with Jurkat cell RNA spiked in. Stated subset: FACS-sorted CD8+CD4-CCR7+CD45RA+ naive T cells. Every receptor here comes from a human donor in good health. Some libraries in this study had Jurkat cell RNA spiked in.

This clonotype appeared a few times. This chain links TRBV7-3 with TRBJ2-7, with 7 bases matching TRBD2. V lost 3 bases, J lost 7 bases, and 15 bases stayed unmatched. Germline CDR1 SGHTA, CDR2 FQGTGA. The CDR3 covers 16 residues. The CDR3 DNA sequence: TGTGCCAGCAGCTTGGCTGCAGCGGGACCACGGCATGAGCAGTACTTC. Translating it yields CASSLAAAGPRHEQYF.

This clonotype occurred many times. V gene TRBV3-1 combines with J gene TRBJ1-1; D is possibly TRBD1 (6 bases). The CDR3 totals 16 residues. V was shortened by 2 bases and J by 3 bases, with 16 bases between the two germline ends. Germline V CDR1 and CDR2: LGHDT, YNNKEL (reference sequence). CDR3 DNA: TGTGCCAGCAGCCAAACTATGGACAGAACTTACACTGAAGCTTTCTTT. This translates into CASSQTMDRTYTEAFF. Together with reference TRBV3-1 and TRBJ1-1, the CDR3 gives the full variable domain: DTAVSQTPKYLVTQMGNDKSIKCEQNLGHDTMYWYKQDSKKFLKIMFSYNNKELIINETVPNRFSPKSPDKAHLNLHINSLELGDSAVYFCASSQTMDRTYTEAFFGQGTRLTVV.

Only a few counts were recorded for this clonotype. The CDR3 DNA reads as TGCGCCAGCAGCATAGGGGGGGGTAGCAATCAGCCCCAGCATTTT. It codes for CASSIGGGSNQPQHF. V gene TRBV5-1 combines with J gene TRBJ1-5; possible D gene TRBD1, 6 bases. Trimming took 4 bases from V and 0 from J, leaving 11 bases between them. Looked up from germline, CDR1 is SGHRS and CDR2 is YFSETQ. The CDR3 spans 15 residues. The variable domain in full, with the rest retrieved from reference TRBV5-1 and TRBJ1-5, is KAGVTQTPRYLIKTRGQQVTLSCSPISGHRSVSWYQQTPGQGLQFLFEYFSETQRNKGNFPGRFSGRQFSNSRSEMNVSTLELGDSALYLCASSIGGGSNQPQHFGDGTRLSIL.

This clonotype was picked up many times. The CDR3 DNA reads as TGTGCTAGTGGTTTGGGAATCGACAGGGGGAATCAGCCCCAGCATTTT. This codes for CASGLGIDRGNQPQHF. The rearrangement joins TRBV12-5 to TRBJ1-5, with 9 bases aligning to TRBD1. V dropped 1 base and J dropped 4; count of bases not matched to a gene: 5. The V gene's germline CDR1 is LGHNT and CDR2 FRNRAP. The length of the CDR3 is 16 residues.

This clonotype has just a few counts. The chain carries TRBV11-2 and TRBJ2-3; D is perhaps TRBD2 (7 bases). Germline values: CDR1 SGHAT, CDR2 FQNNGV. This CDR3 has 15 residues. V shed 1 base and J shed 3 bases, with 11 bases lying between them. The CDR3 DNA sequence: TGTGCCAGCAGCTTAGTAGGGGGGGAAACAGATACGCAGTATTTT. It specifies CASSLVGGETDTQYF.

This clonotype came up a few times. This chain links TRBV7-3 with TRBJ2-5; 12 bases line up with TRBD1. Germline CDR1 and CDR2: SGHTA and FQGTGA. The CDR3 runs 17 residues. V was pared by 3 bases and J by 1 base, with 6 bases of the junction left unmatched. This CDR3 is CASSLGQGAASQETQYF. The DNA for the CDR3 is TGTGCCAGCAGCTTGGGACAGGGGGCCGCGAGCCAAGAGACCCAGTACTTC. The variable domain in full, completed from reference TRBV7-3 and TRBJ2-5, reads GAGVSQTPSNKVTEKGKYVELRCDPISGHTALYWYRQSLGQGPEFLIYFQGTGAADDSGLPNDRFFAVRPEGSVSTLKIQRTERGDSAVYLCASSLGQGAASQETQYFGPGTRLLVL.

This clonotype occurred a few times. V usage is TRBV27 and J usage is TRBJ2-5; no definite D call. This CDR3 is built from 13 residues. Germline values: CDR1 MNHEY, CDR2 SMNVEV (reference sequence). V lost 0 bases and J 4 bases, leaving 6 bases between the germline ends. CDR3 in amino acids: CASSLSWGETQYF. The CDR3 nucleotides read TGTGCCAGCAGTTTATCGTGGGGAGAGACCCAGTACTTC.

The J gene is TRBJ2-6, the V gene TRBV4-1; tentative D call: TRBD1 (5 bases). Germline V CDR1 and CDR2: MGHRA, YSYEKL. With 3 bases removed from V and 0 bases from J, the gap between germline ends came to 9 bases. This CDR3 spans 16 amino acids. DNA of the CDR3: TGCGCCAGCAGCCAGGAAGGGGACTCTGGGGCCAACGTCCTGACTTTC. This encodes CASSQEGDSGANVLTF.

CDR3 sequence: CATGNLAVPEQFF. For the CDR3, the DNA is TGTGCCACCGGAAATCTAGCGGTCCCCGAGCAGTTCTTC. The J gene is TRBJ2-1, the V gene TRBV24-1; 7 bases map to TRBD2. Germline V lookup: CDR1 KGHDR, CDR2 SFDVKD. V shed 9 bases and J 10 bases; nucleotides not matched to a gene: 11. The CDR3 is 13 residues long.

This clonotype occurred a few times. CDR3 sequence reads: CASSDRLGELFF. The CDR3, as DNA: TGTGCCAGCAGTGATAGACTAGGGGAGCTGTTTTTT. This chain connects TRBV6-6 to TRBJ2-2; D is perhaps TRBD2 (5 bases). The CDR3 covers 12 residues. V lost 5 bases and J 8 bases, leaving 9 bases between the germline ends. In germline, CDR1 is MNHNY, CDR2 SVGAGI (reference sequence).

As for this clonotype: The CDR3 ends on some other residue instead of the conserved phenylalanine or tryptophan, so this is likely a read error. The chain employs TRBV4-1 and TRBJ2-1; D possibly corresponds to TRBD2 (6 bases). V lost 4 bases and J lost 7, with 17 bases in between. This CDR3 region has 15 residues. Germline V lookup: CDR1 MGHRA, CDR2 YSYEKL. CDR3 sequence: CASSRDTSLGNEQFL. The CDR3 bases are TGCGCCAGCAGCCGAGATACTAGCTTGGGAAATGAGCAGTTCCTC.

This clonotype showed up just a few times. The V gene is TRBV19, the J gene TRBJ2-1, with 7 bases identical to TRBD2. The CDR3 consists of 14 residues. V was pared by 9 bases and J by 0 bases, with 5 bases of the junction left unmatched. Germline loops: CDR1 LNHDA, CDR2 SQIVND (reference sequence). The CDR3 here is CASRGGSSYNEQFF. The DNA of the CDR3 is TGTGCCAGCCGCGGCGGGAGCTCCTACAATGAGCAGTTCTTC.

This clonotype was seen ten or more times. The chain combines TRBV20-1 with TRBJ1-1; D ambiguous. V lost 6 bases, J lost 4 bases, and 9 bases lay in between. Germline V gene lookup returns CDR1 DFQATT and CDR2 SNEGSKA (reference sequence). The length of the CDR3 is 11 residues. The CDR3 coding sequence is TGCAGTGCCAGAACGGTCACTGAAGCTTTCTTT. As protein: CSARTVTEAFF.

This clonotype was detected only a few times. The chain has TRBV19 and TRBJ2-7, with D tentatively TRBD1 (6 bases). This CDR3 has 15 amino acids. V lost 10 bases, J lost 6 bases, and 25 bases lay in between. Per the germline V gene, CDR1 is LNHDA and CDR2 is SQIVND (reference sequence). DNA of the CDR3: TGTGCCACCTCACCCGGGACACGCGGTCTGGGCGAGCAGTACTTC. Translating gives CATSPGTRGLGEQYF.

This clonotype has just a few counts. The chain carries TRBV19 and TRBJ2-1; 14 bases line up with TRBD2. CDR3 length equals 15 residues. Per germline, CDR1 LNHDA and CDR2 SQIVND (reference sequence). The J segment lost 9 bases and the V segment lost 6 bases, leaving 7 bases of the junction unmatched. As DNA, the CDR3 is TGTGCCAGTAGGTTGACTAGCGGGGGGGCTGTTGAGCAGTTCTTC. Translated, it gives CASRLTSGGAVEQFF.

Details on this clonotype: Given a much more abundant clone one base away, this may be a read error. The genes are TRBV5-3 and TRBJ1-6, with D possibly matching TRBD1 (5 bases). TRBV5-3 is designated an ORF whose function remains uncertain. The length of the CDR3 is 17 residues. The CDR3 loop is CASNTGTFSSYNSPLRF. The DNA of the CDR3 is TGTGCCAGCAATACCGGGACGTTTAGCTCCTATAATTCACCCCTCCGCTTT.

This clonotype was found a few times. DNA of the CDR3: TGTGCCACACGACAGGGCGGTGGTGAGCAGTTCTTC. It translates to CATRQGGGEQFF. The J gene is TRBJ2-1, the V gene TRBV19; 7 positions match TRBD1. Germline assignment: CDR1 LNHDA and CDR2 SQIVND (reference sequence). CDR3 length: 12 amino acids. With V trimmed by 10 bases and J by 9 bases, 9 bases remained unmatched.

The CDR3 is CASSLDRHEQFF. The CDR3 DNA follows: TGTGCCAGCAGCTTAGACAGGCATGAGCAGTTCTTC. The V call is TRBV11-2, the J call TRBJ2-1; unclear D gene. Trimming stripped 0 bases from V and 8 bases from J, with 5 bases between. CDR3 length: 12 amino acids. CDR1 is SGHAT and CDR2 is FQNNGV in the germline V gene.

This clonotype was observed a handful of times. This rearrangement joins TRBV10-3 to TRBJ2-2, with TRBD2 matching 7 bases. From germline, CDR1 is ENHRY and CDR2 SYGVKD. V lost 3 bases to trimming and J lost 1 base; unmatched junction nucleotides: 5. The CDR3 extends over 16 amino acids. CDR3 nucleotide sequence: TGTGCCATCAGTGATTTTGCGGGGGTGAACACCGGGGAGCTGTTTTTT. This sequence encodes CAISDFAGVNTGELFF.

This clonotype was picked up many times. The genes are TRBV29-1 and TRBJ2-7; 8 bases line up with TRBD2. This CDR3 spans 13 amino acids. The J segment lost 4 bases and the V segment lost 2 bases, leaving 4 bases of the junction unmatched. Germline V gene data show CDR1 as SQVTM and CDR2 as ANQGSEA. CDR3 DNA: TGCAGCGTTGAACCAGCGGGAGAGTACGAGCAGTACTTC. As protein: CSVEPAGEYEQYF.

This clonotype was counted ten times or more. The V and J genes are TRBV5-4 and TRBJ2-5; the match to TRBD2 covers 10 bases. Unmatched junction bases numbered 7, after V lost 6 bases and J lost 2 bases. Germline V gives CDR1 SGHNT, CDR2 YYREEE (reference sequence). This CDR3 comprises 15 residues. CDR3 bases: TGTGCCAGCAACGACGCGACTAGCGGGCAAGAGACCCAGTACTTC. This gives the protein CASNDATSGQETQYF.

This clonotype has at least ten counts. This chain links TRBV5-8 with TRBJ2-3, with D unclear. The CDR3 covers 15 residues. V was cut by 4 bases and J by 1 base, with 13 bases left in between. Per germline, CDR1 SGHTS and CDR2 YDEGEE. The CDR3 coding sequence is TGTGCCAGCAGCAGAATGGAAGTAGGCACAGATACGCAGTATTTT. Its protein product is CASSRMEVGTDTQYF.

A note on this clonotype: A much larger clone differs by one base, so this may be a read error. The chain recombines TRBV7-9 with TRBJ1-5, with a tentative D call TRBD1 (5 bases). From germline, CDR1 is SEHNR and CDR2 FQNEAQ (reference sequence). The CDR3 extends over 15 amino acids. CDR3: CTSSFETEPNQPQHF. CDR3 bases: TGTACCAGCAGCTTCGAGACAGAACCTAATCAGCCCCAGCATTTT.

The chain combines TRBV24-1 with TRBJ2-7, with D perhaps matching TRBD2 (5 bases). V lost 1 base and J 2 bases, leaving 8 bases between the germline ends. The CDR3 has 14 residues. Germline CDR1 reads KGHDR; CDR2 reads SFDVKD. CDR3 DNA sequence: TGTGCCACCAGTGATTTACGGGGTACCTACGAGCAGTACTTC. Protein sequence: CATSDLRGTYEQYF.

The chain uses TRBV11-2 and TRBJ1-2; TRBD1 is a possible D gene (5 bases). V shed 3 bases and J shed 0 bases, with 14 bases lying between them. Germline values: CDR1 SGHAT, CDR2 FQNNGV. The CDR3 has 16 amino acids. This CDR3 is CASSFFADNPNYGYTF. The CDR3 nucleotides are TGTGCCAGCAGCTTTTTCGCGGACAATCCTAACTATGGCTACACCTTC.

As to this clonotype: This could be a read error, since a much larger clone is one nucleotide away. The chain is built from TRBV2 and TRBJ1-1; TRBD1 aligns across 8 bases. J lost 3 bases, V lost 11 bases, and 20 bases had no gene match. The CDR3 has 17 residues. CDR1 is SNHLY and CDR2 is FYNNEI in the germline V gene. Here the CDR3 reads CAGRPTGVSFMDTEAFF. The CDR3 coding sequence is TGTGCCGGGAGGCCGACAGGGGTATCCTTTATGGACACTGAAGCTTTCTTT.

This clonotype was observed at least ten times. The V and J genes are TRBV23-1 and TRBJ1-5, with 9 bases fitting TRBD1. TRBV23-1 is an ORF, with its function uncertain. This CDR3 is built from 19 residues. The V segment lost 3 bases and the J segment 2 bases; nucleotides outside the gene matches: 14. The CDR3 protein is CASSHANRDRVVGNQPQHF. Written as DNA, the CDR3 is TGCGCCAGCAGTCATGCCAACCGGGACAGGGTGGTCGGCAATCAGCCCCAGCATTTT.

V usage is TRBV5-4 and J usage is TRBJ2-7, with D possibly matching TRBD2 (5 bases). The CDR3 sequence is 14 residues long. V was clipped by 3 bases and J by 2 bases, with 12 bases between them. Germline V lookup: CDR1 SGHNT, CDR2 YYREEE (reference sequence). CDR3 protein: CASSSGVGAYEQYF. The CDR3 DNA reads as TGTGCCAGCAGCTCTGGGGTGGGAGCCTACGAGCAGTACTTC.

For this clonotype: A much larger clonotype is one base distant, so this may be a read error. The chain recombines TRBV7-6 with TRBJ2-5, with D maybe TRBD1 (7 bases). The CDR3 is made up of 17 amino acids. In germline, CDR1 is SGHVS, CDR2 FNYEAQ. DNA for the CDR3: TGTGCCAGCAGCTACGGACCAGGGGGGAGGTTTATAGAGCCCCAGTACTTC. Amino acids: CASSYGPGGRFIEPQYF. The whole variable domain, filled in from reference TRBV7-6 and TRBJ2-5, reads GAGVSQSPRYKVTKRGQDVALRCDPISGHVSLYWYRQALGQGPEFLTYFNYEAQQDKSGLPNDRFSAERPEGSISTLTIQRTEQRDSAMYRCASSYGPGGRFIEPQYFGPGTRLLVL.

This clonotype was seen ten or more times. The chain has TRBV28 and TRBJ2-7; 9 bases match TRBD1. This CDR3 has 15 residues. Trimming took 2 bases from V and 2 from J; bases not matched to a gene: 4. The germline V gene encodes CDR1 MDHEN and CDR2 SYDVKM. CDR3 DNA: TGTGCCAGCAGTTTAACGGGACAGGGTGCCTACGAGCAGTACTTC. Protein: CASSLTGQGAYEQYF.

To note about this clonotype: At one end, the junction sequence differs from germline, possibly due to a read error. The rearrangement joins TRBV7-8 to TRBJ1-1; D call uncertain. Germline V gives CDR1 SGHVS, CDR2 FQNEAQ. This CDR3 is 10 amino acids long. The CDR3 nucleotides are TGTGCCACACGAGCCACTGAAGCTCTCTTT. Translation gives CATRATEALF.

With regard to this clonotype: Just one base apart from a much larger clone, this may be a read error. The rearrangement joins TRBV19 to TRBJ1-1; the D is unclear. The CDR3 has 12 amino acids. Trimming stripped 8 bases from V and 1 base from J, with 8 bases between. In germline, CDR1 is LNHDA, CDR2 SQIVND (reference sequence). DNA for the CDR3: TGTGCCAGTGTAGACCAGAACACTGAAGCTTTCTTT. Its protein is CASVDQNTEAFF.